This TCR beta chain was observed in a study of blood T cell repertoires in COVID-19. TCRdb keeps only in-frame clones here, not all; method: immunoSEQ multiplex PCR. The sample holds 150,000 to 200,000 clones, around 83% seen once. To note about this clone: The DNA is omitted, as the CDR3 cannot be located on it reliably, and the CDR3 follows TCRdb's listing.

The CDR3 has 13 residues if both end residues are counted. The germline CDR1 and CDR2 sequences are MNHEY and SVGAGI. The chain couples TRBV6-5 to TRBJ2-7; TRBD2 was called by the table and not checked on the DNA. The TCR was taken from a man aged 18 to 30 with acute or convalescent COVID-19. Sequencing input: peripheral blood. CDR3 protein: CASSTSEAYEQYF.